This T cell receptor beta chain was documented in a study of CD8 T cells in ankylosing spondylitis. Study-wide results and caveats: About 8 highly homologous variants made up a TCR beta motif, and this motif appeared characteristic of ankylosing spondylitis blood.

A few counts support this clonotype. Its antigen is as yet unknown. TCRdb independently ran MiXCR on the 5' RACE reads; one entry per CDR3 protein. The repertoire holds about 360,000 distinct CDR3 sequences, with about 15% as singletons. The V gene's germline CDR1 is SGHDT and CDR2 YYEEEE. Trimming pared 0 bases from V and 3 bases from J, leaving 13 bases between. The CDR3 totals 15 residues. The sample taken for sequencing was blood, either unsorted or a sorted T cell fraction (not recorded which). The chain carries TRBV5-6 and TRBJ2-7, with D perhaps matching TRBD1 or TRBD2 (5 bases each). The clonotype comes from a male donor with ankylosing spondylitis or in good health (not recorded which). CDR3 loop: CASSLGETVRYEQYF. The CDR3 nucleotides are TGTGCCAGCAGCTTGGGGGAGACAGTGCGCTACGAGCAGTACTTC.